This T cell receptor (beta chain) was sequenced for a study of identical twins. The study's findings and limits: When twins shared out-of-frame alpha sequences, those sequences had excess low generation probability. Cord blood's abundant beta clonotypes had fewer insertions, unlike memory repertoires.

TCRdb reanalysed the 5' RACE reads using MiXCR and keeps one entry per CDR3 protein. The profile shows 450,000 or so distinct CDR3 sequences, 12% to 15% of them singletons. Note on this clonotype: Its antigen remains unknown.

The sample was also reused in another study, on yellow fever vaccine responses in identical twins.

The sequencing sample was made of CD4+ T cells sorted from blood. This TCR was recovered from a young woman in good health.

The CDR3 nucleotides read TGCAGCGAGGGGGGGGTGGATGAGCAGTTCTTC. Encoded protein: CSEGGVDEQFF. V usage is TRBV20-1 and J usage is TRBJ2-1; D may be TRBD2 (7 bases). Germline CDR1 DFQATT, CDR2 SNEGSKA (reference sequence). CDR3 length equals 11 residues.